Included here is one TCR beta chain sequence, with context. This PCR relied on a set of 60 Vbeta primers and 13 Jbeta primers. Clones were sequenced by immunoSEQ multiplex PCR, and TCRdb holds only the in-frame ones, with some missing. The sample lists more than 100,000 clones; 65% to 80% were seen once. V was clipped by 6 bases and J by 0 bases; unmatched bases: 10. In germline, CDR1 is LNHDA, CDR2 SQIVND (reference sequence). The CDR3 extends over 16 amino acids. The data belong to a study of cytomegalovirus exposure and HLA in healthy donors. Study in general: Early on, a data release was issued that held roughly 84 million unique TCRs from HLA-typed donors.

The sequenced sample consisted of PBMCs. This receptor was taken from a human donor in good health. The chain links TRBV19 to TRBJ1-2, with 7 bases matching TRBD1. The chain's CDR3 is CASSYRDSRANYGYTF. The CDR3 DNA sequence: TGTGCCAGTAGCTACCGGGACAGCAGAGCTAACTATGGCTACACCTTC. Looking up the rest from reference TRBV19 and TRBJ1-2 gives the full variable domain: DGGITQSPKYLFRKEGQNVTLSCEQNLNHDAMYWYRQDPGQGLRLIYYSQIVNDFQKGDIAEGYSVSREKKESFPLTVTSAQKNPTAFYLCASSYRDSRANYGYTFGSGTRLTVV.